This TCR beta chain comes out of a study of blood T cell repertoires in COVID-19. The method was immunoSEQ multiplex PCR; TCRdb's version includes in-frame clones alone and lacks a portion of them. Here the sample spans about 47,000 clones, about nine tenths being singletons. Trimming removed 5 bases from V and 8 bases from J, with 20 bases in between. The CDR3 spans 15 residues. Germline-derived CDR1 and CDR2 are SGHVS and FQNEAQ. Sequences were obtained from peripheral blood. The J gene is TRBJ2-3, the V gene TRBV7-8; a possible D gene is TRBD2 (5 bases). The sequence derives from an older man with active or convalescent COVID-19. CDR3 sequence (DNA): TGTGCCAGCAGCCCAGCCGAGGGTTGGCTCGCTACGCAGTATTTT. Its translation: CASSPAEGWLATQYF.